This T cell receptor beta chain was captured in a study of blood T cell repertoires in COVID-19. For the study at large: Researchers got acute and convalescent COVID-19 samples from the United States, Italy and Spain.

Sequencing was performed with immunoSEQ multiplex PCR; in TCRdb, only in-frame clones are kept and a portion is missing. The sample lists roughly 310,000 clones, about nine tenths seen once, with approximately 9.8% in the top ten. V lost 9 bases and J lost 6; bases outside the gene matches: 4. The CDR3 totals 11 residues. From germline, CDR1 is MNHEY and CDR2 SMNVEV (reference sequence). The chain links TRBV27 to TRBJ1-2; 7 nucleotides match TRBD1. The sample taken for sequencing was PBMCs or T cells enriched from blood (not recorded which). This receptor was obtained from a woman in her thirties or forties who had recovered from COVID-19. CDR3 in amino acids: CASRTGHGYTF. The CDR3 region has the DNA TGTGCCAGTCGGACAGGCCATGGCTACACCTTC.